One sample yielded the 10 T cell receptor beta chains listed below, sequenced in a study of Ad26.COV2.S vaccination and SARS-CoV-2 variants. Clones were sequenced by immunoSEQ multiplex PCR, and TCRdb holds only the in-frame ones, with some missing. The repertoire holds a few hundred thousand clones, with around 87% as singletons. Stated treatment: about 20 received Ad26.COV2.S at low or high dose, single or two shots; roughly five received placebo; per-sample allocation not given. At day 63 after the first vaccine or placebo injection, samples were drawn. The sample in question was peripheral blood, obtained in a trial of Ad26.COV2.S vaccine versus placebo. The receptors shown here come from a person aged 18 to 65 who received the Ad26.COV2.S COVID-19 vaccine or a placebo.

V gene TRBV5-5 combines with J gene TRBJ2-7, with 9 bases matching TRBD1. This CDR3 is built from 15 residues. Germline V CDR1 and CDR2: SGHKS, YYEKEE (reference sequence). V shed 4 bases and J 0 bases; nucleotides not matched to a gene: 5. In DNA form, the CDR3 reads TGTGCCAGCAGCACCGGACAGGGGAGCTCCTACGAGCAGTACTTC. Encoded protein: CASSTGQGSSYEQYF.

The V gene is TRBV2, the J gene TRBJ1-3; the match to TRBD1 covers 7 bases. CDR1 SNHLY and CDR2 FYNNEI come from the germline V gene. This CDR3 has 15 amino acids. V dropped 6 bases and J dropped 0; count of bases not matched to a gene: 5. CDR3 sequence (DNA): TGTGCCAGCAGGAAAGGGACAGTCTCTGGAAACACCATATATTTT. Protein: CASRKGTVSGNTIYF.

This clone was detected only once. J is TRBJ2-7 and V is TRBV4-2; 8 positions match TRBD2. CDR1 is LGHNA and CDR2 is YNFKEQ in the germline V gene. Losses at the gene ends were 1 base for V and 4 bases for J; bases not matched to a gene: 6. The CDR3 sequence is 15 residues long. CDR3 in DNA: TGTGCCAGCAGCCAAGGTCCCCTAGCGGGTTACGAGCAGTACTTC. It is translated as CASSQGPLAGYEQYF.

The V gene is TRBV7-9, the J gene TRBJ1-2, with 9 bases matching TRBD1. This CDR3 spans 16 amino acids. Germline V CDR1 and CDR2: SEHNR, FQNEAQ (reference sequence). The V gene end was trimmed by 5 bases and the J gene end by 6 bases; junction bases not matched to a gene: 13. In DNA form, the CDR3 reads TGTGCCAGCAGCACTCCACAGGGGGCGCTTGCCCATGGCTACACCTTC. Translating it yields CASSTPQGALAHGYTF.

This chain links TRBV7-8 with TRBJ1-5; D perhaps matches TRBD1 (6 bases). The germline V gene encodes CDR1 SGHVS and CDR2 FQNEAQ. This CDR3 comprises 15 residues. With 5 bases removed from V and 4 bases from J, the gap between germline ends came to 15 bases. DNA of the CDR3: TGTGCCAGCAGCATACAAGACAGGCGGAATCAGCCCCAGCATTTT. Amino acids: CASSIQDRRNQPQHF. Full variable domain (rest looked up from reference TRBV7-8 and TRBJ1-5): GAGVSQSPRYKVAKRGQDVALRCDPISGHVSLFWYQQALGQGPEFLTYFQNEAQLDKSGLPSDRFFAERPEGSVSTLKIQRTQQEDSAVYLCASSIQDRRNQPQHFGDGTRLSIL.

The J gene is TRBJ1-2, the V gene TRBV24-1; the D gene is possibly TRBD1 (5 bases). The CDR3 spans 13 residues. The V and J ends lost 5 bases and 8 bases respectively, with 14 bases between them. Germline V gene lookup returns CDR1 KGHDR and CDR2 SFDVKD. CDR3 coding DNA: TGTGCCACCAGTGCTAGGGGAGTATCGGGCTACACCTTC. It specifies CATSARGVSGYTF.

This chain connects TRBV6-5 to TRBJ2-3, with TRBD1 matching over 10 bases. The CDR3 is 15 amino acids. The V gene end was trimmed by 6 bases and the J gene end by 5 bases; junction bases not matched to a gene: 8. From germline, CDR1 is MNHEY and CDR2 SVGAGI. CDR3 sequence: CASRGGTGDRDTQYF. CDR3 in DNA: TGTGCCAGCAGGGGGGGGACAGGGGATAGAGATACGCAGTATTTT.

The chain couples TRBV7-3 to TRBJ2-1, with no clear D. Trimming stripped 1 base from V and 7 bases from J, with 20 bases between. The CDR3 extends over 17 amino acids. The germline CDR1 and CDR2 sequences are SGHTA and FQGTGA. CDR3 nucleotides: TGTGCCAGCAGCTTAAACCCCCCCCCTAGGTTGAGAAATGAGCAGTTCTTC. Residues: CASSLNPPPRLRNEQFF.

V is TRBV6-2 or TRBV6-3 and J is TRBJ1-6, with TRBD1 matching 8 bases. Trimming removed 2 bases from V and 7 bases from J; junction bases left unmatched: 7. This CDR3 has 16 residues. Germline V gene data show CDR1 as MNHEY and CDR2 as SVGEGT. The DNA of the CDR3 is TGTGCCAGCAGTTACGTTTCGACAGGGGTAAATTCACCCCTCCACTTT. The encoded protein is CASSYVSTGVNSPLHF.

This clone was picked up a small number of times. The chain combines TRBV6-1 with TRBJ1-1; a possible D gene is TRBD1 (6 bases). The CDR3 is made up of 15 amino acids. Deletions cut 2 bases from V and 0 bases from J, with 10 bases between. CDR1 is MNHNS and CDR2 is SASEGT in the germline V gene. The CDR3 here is CASSEHRGLNTEAFF. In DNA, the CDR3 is TGTGCCAGCAGTGAACATCGGGGGCTGAACACTGAAGCTTTCTTT.